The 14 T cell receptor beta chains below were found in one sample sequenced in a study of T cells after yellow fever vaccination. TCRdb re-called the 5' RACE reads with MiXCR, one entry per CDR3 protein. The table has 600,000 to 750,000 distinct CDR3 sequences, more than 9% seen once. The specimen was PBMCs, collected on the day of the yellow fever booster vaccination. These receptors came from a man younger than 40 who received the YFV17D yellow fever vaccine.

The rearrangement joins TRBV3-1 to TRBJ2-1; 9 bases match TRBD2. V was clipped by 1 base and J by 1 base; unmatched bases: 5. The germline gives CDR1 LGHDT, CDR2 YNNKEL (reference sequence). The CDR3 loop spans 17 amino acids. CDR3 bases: TGTGCCAGCAGCCAAGCTCGGAGCGGGAGGTCCTACAATGAGCAGTTCTTC. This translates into CASSQARSGRSYNEQFF.

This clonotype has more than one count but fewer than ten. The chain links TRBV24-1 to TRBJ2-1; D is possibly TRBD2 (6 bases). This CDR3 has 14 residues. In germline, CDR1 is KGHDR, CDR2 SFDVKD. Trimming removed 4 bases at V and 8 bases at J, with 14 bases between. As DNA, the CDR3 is TGTGCCACCAGTGACTGGCGGGACCCTCATGAGCAGTTCTTC. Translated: CATSDWRDPHEQFF.

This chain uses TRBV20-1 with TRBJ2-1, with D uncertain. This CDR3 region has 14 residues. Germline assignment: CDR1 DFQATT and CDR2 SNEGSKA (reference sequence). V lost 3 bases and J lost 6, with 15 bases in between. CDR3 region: CSASTGLRINEQFF. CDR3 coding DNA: TGCAGTGCTAGTACGGGTCTACGGATCAATGAGCAGTTCTTC.

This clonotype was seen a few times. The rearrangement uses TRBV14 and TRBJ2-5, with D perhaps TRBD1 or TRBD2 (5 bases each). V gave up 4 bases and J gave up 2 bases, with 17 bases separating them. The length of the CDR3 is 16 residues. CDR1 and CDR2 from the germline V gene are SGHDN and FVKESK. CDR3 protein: CASSPGRTSSQETQYF. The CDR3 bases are TGTGCCAGCAGCCCGGGACGGACCTCAAGTCAAGAGACCCAGTACTTC.

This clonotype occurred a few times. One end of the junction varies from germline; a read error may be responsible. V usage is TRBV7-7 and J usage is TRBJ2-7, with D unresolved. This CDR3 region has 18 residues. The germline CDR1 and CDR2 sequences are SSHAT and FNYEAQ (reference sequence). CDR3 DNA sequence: TGTGCCAGCAGCCTAACGATGGGCGGATTGACGCCCTCCCACGAGCAGTACTTC. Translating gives CASSLTMGGLTPSHEQYF.

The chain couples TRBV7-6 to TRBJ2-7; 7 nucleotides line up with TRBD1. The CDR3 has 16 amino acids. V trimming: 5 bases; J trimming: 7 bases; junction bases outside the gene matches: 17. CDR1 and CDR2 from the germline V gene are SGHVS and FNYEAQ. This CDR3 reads CASSHHRGPQAWEQYF. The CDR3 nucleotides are TGTGCCAGCAGCCATCACAGGGGACCCCAAGCTTGGGAGCAGTACTTC.

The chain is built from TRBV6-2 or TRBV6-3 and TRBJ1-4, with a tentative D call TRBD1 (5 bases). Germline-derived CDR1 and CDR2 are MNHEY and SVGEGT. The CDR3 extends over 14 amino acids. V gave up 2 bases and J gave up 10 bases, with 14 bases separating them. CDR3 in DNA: TGTGCCAGCAGTTACACGGGACTCAAGGGAAAACTGTTTTTT. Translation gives CASSYTGLKGKLFF.

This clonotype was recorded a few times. The chain's CDR3 is CASRPDRGPTGELFF. For the CDR3, the DNA is TGTGCCAGTAGGCCGGACAGGGGCCCCACCGGGGAGCTGTTTTTT. This sequence joins TRBV19 and TRBJ2-2; 9 nucleotides align to TRBD1. V trimming: 6 bases; J trimming: 4 bases; junction bases outside the gene matches: 6. Per germline, CDR1 LNHDA and CDR2 SQIVND (reference sequence). This CDR3 comprises 15 residues.

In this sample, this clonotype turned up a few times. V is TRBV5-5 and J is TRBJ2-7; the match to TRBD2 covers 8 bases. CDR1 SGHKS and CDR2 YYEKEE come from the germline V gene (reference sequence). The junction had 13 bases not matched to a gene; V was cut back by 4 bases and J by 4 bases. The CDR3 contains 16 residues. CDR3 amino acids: CASSKLSSGRSYEQYF. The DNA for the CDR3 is TGTGCCAGCAGCAAACTATCCAGCGGGAGATCTTACGAGCAGTACTTC.

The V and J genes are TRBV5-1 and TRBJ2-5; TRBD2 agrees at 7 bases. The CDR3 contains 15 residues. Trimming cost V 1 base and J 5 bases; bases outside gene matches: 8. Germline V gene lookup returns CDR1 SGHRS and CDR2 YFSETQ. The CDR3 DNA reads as TGCGCCAGCAGCTTGAGAACTAGCGCCGAGGAGACCCAGTACTTC. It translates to CASSLRTSAEETQYF.

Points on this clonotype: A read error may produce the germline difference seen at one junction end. CDR3 in DNA: TGTGCCAGCAGTGCGGGACAGGGGGCGCTTGGAGAGACCCTGTACTTC. Translation: CASSAGQGALGETLYF. The chain employs TRBV6-2 or TRBV6-3 and TRBJ2-5, with 12 bases matching TRBD1. Germline assignment: CDR1 MNHEY and CDR2 SVGEGT. CDR3 length: 16 amino acids.

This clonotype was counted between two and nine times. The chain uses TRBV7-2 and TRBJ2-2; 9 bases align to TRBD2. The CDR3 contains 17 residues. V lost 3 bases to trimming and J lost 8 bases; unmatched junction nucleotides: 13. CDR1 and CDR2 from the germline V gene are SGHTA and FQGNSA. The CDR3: CASSLKPGLAGSGELFF. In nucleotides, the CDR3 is TGTGCCAGCAGCTTGAAACCGGGACTAGCAGGCTCGGGGGAGCTGTTTTTT.

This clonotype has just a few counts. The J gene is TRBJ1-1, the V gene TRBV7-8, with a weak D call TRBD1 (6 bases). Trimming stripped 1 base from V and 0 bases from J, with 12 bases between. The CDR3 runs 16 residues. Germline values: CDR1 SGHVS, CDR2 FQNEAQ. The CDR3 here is CASSLEGGLMNTEAFF. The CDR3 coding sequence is TGTGCCAGCAGCTTAGAGGGGGGCTTAATGAACACTGAAGCTTTCTTT.

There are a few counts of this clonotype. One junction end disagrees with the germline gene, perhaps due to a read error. CDR3 in amino acids: CASTHPPASSLRTTDTQYF. CDR3 nucleotide sequence: TGTGCTAGCACCCACCCCCCTGCGAGCTCTCTTCGAACCACAGATACGCAGTATTTT. The chain recombines TRBV7-7 with TRBJ2-3; D ambiguous. This CDR3 spans 19 amino acids. Germline V lookup: CDR1 SSHAT, CDR2 FNYEAQ (reference sequence).